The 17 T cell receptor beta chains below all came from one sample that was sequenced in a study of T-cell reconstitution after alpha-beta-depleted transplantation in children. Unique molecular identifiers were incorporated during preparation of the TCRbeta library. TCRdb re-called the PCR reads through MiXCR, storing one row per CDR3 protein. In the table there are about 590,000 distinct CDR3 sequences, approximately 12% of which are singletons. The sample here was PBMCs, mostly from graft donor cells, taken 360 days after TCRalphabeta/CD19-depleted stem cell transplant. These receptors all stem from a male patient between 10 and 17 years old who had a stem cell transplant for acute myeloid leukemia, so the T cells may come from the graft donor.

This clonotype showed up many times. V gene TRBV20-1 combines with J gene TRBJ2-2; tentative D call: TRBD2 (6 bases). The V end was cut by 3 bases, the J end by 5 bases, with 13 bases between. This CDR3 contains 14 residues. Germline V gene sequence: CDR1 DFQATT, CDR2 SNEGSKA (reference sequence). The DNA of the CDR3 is TGCAGTGCTAGTGGGACTTTATTTACCGGGGAGCTGTTTTTT. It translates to CSASGTLFTGELFF.

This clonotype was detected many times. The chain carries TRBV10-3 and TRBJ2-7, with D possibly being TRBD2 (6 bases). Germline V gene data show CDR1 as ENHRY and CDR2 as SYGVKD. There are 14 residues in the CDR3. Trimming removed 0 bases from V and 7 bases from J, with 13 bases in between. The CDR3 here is CAISESKAGMEQYF. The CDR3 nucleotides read TGTGCCATCAGTGAGTCGAAGGCGGGGATGGAGCAGTACTTC.

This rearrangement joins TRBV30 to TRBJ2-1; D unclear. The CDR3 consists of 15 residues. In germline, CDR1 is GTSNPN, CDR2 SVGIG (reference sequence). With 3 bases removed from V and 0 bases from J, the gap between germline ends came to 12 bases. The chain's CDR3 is CAWRDLMNSYNEQFF. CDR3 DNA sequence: TGTGCCTGGAGGGATCTGATGAACTCCTACAATGAGCAGTTCTTC.

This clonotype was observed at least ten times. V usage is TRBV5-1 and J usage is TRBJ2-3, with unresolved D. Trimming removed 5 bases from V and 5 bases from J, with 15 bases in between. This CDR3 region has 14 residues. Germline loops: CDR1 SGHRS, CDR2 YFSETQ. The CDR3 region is CASSTGAWGDTQYF. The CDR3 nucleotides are TGCGCCAGCAGTACGGGCGCCTGGGGAGATACGCAGTATTTT.

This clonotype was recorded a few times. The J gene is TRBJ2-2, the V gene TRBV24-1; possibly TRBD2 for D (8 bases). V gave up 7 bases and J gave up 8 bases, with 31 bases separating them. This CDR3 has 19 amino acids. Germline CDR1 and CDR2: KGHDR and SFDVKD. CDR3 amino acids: CATSHGASGRRTGVGELFF. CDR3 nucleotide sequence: TGTGCCACCAGCCATGGGGCTAGCGGGCGAAGAACAGGGGTTGGGGAGCTGTTTTTT.

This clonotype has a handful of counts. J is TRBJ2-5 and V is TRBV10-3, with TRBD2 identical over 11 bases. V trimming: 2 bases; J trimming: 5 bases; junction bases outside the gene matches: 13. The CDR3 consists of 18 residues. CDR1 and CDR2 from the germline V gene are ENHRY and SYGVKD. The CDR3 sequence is CAISELPTSGMGQETQYF. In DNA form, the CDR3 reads TGTGCCATCAGTGAGCTACCGACTAGCGGGATGGGGCAGGAGACCCAGTACTTC.

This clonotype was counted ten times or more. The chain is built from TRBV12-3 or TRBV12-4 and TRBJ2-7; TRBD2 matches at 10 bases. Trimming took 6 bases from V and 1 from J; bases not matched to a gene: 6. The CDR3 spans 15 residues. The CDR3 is CASRPTSGASYEQYF. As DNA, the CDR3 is TGTGCCAGCAGACCTACTAGCGGGGCGTCCTACGAGCAGTACTTC.

For the CDR3, the DNA is TGCAGTGCCACGACAGGGGCCACCGGGGAGCTGTTTTTT. Translating gives CSATTGATGELFF. This chain joins TRBV20-1 and TRBJ2-2; 8 nucleotides line up with TRBD1. This CDR3 spans 13 amino acids. CDR1 is DFQATT, CDR2 SNEGSKA, per germline (reference sequence). With 6 bases clipped from V and 4 bases from J, the junction kept 4 bases outside the gene matches.

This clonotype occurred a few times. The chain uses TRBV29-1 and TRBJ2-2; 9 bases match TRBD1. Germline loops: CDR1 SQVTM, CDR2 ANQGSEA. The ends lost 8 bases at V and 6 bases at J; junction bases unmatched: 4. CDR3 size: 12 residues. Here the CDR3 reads CSFRQGAGELFF. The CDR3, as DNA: TGCAGCTTCCGACAGGGGGCCGGGGAGCTGTTTTTT.

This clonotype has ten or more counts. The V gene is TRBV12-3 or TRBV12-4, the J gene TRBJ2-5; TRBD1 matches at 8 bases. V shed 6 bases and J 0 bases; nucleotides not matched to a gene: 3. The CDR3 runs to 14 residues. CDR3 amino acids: CASRKDRDQETQYF. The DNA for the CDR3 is TGTGCCAGCAGGAAGGACAGGGACCAAGAGACCCAGTACTTC.

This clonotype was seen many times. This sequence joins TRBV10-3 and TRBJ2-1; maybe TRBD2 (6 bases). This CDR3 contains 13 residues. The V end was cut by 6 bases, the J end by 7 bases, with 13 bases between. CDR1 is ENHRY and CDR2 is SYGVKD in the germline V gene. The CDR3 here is CAIRTGVGNEQFF. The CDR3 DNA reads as TGTGCCATCAGGACGGGAGTAGGGAATGAGCAGTTCTTC.

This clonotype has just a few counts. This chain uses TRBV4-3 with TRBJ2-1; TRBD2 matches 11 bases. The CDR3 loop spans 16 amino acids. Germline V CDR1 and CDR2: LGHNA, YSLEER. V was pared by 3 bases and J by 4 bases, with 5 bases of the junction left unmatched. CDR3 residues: CASSQSLAGEYNEQFF. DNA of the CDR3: TGCGCCAGCAGCCAGTCACTAGCGGGAGAGTACAATGAGCAGTTCTTC.

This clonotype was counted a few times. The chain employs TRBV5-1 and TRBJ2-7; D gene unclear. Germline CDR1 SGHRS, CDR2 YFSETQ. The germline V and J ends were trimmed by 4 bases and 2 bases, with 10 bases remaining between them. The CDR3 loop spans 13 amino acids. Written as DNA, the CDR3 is TGCGCCAGCAGCGTTCCCCCGGCCTACGAGCAGTACTTC. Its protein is CASSVPPAYEQYF.

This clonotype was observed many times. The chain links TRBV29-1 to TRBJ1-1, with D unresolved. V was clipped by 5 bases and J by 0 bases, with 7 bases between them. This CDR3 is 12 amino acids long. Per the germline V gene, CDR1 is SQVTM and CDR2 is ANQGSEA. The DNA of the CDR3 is TGCAGCGTTCGGGTCATGAACACTGAAGCTTTCTTT. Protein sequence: CSVRVMNTEAFF.

CDR3 protein: CASSPVSGTSYNEQFF. CDR3 sequence (DNA): TGTGCCAGCAGTCCTGTCTCCGGGACTAGCTACAATGAGCAGTTCTTC. This rearrangement joins TRBV27 to TRBJ2-1, with TRBD2 identical over 8 bases. The CDR3 totals 16 residues. CDR1 is MNHEY and CDR2 is SMNVEV in the germline V gene (reference sequence). J gave up 3 bases and V 5 bases, and 9 bases lay outside the gene matches.

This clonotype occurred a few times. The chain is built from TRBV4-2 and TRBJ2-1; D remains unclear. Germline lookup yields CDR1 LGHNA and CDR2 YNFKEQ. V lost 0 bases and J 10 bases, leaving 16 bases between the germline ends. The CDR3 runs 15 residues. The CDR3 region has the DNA TGTGCCAGCAGCCAAGAGGGTGATTCCCCCCCAGAGCAGTTCTTC. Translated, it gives CASSQEGDSPPEQFF.

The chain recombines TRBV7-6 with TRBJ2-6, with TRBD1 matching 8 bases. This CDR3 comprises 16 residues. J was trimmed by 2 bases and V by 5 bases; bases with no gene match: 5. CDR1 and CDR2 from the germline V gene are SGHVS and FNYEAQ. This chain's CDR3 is CASSVGTGAGANVLTF. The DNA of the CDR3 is TGTGCCAGCAGCGTCGGGACAGGTGCTGGGGCCAACGTCCTGACTTTC. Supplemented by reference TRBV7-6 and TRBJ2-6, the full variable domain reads GAGVSQSPRYKVTKRGQDVALRCDPISGHVSLYWYRQALGQGPEFLTYFNYEAQQDKSGLPNDRFSAERPEGSISTLTIQRTEQRDSAMYRCASSVGTGAGANVLTFGAGSRLTVL.